This passage covers 28 T cell receptor beta chains from one sample sequenced in a study of control samples from healthy donors and cancer patients. Here immunoSEQ multiplex PCR was the method, and the copy in TCRdb shows in-frame clones only, minus some. The table includes fewer than 200,000 clones, just over 85% detected once. The specimen was blood. The origin of the receptors is a woman in her twenties or thirties in good health.

The chain uses TRBV29-1 and TRBJ1-1; a possible D gene is TRBD1 (5 bases). The germline V and J ends were trimmed by 5 bases and 1 base, with 11 bases remaining between them. The CDR3 extends over 13 amino acids. Germline lookup yields CDR1 SQVTM and CDR2 ANQGSEA. CDR3 nucleotide sequence: TGCAGCGTTCAGGGAGGGAAGAACACTGAAGCTTTCTTT. Translating gives CSVQGGKNTEAFF.

The chain carries TRBV29-1 and TRBJ1-1, with 9 bases identical to TRBD1. Germline V gives CDR1 SQVTM, CDR2 ANQGSEA. The CDR3 covers 13 residues. J lost 4 bases, V lost 7 bases, and 7 bases had no gene match. The CDR3: CSADRGRGTEAFF. The CDR3 DNA reads TGCAGCGCGGACAGGGGAAGGGGCACTGAAGCTTTCTTT.

This chain connects TRBV13 to TRBJ2-7; D gene ambiguous. From germline, CDR1 is PRHDT and CDR2 FYEKMQ (reference sequence). The CDR3 is made up of 12 amino acids. Deletions cut 4 bases from V and 2 bases from J, with 6 bases between. CDR3 protein: CASSSRPYEQYF. As DNA, the CDR3 is TGTGCCAGCAGCTCAAGGCCCTACGAGCAGTACTTC.

The rearrangement joins TRBV7-9 to TRBJ1-6; D call uncertain. Germline V lookup: CDR1 SEHNR, CDR2 FQNEAQ (reference sequence). CDR3 length: 14 amino acids. The ends were cut back, 5 bases at V and 10 bases at J, with 15 bases in the middle. CDR3 region: CASSVGTYGSPLHF. The CDR3 region has the DNA TGTGCCAGCAGCGTGGGAACCTATGGCTCACCCCTCCACTTT.

This chain joins TRBV11-2 and TRBJ1-6, with no clear D. The CDR3 is 13 residues long. V lost 8 bases, J lost 9 bases, and 14 bases lay in between. Germline V gene lookup returns CDR1 SGHAT and CDR2 FQNNGV. This chain's CDR3 is CASGKAEGSPLHF. In nucleotides, the CDR3 is TGTGCCAGCGGCAAGGCCGAGGGTTCACCCCTCCACTTT.

This sequence joins TRBV6-5 and TRBJ2-3, with D possibly being TRBD2 (5 bases). Trimming took off 6 bases at V and 0 bases at J, with 13 bases between the two ends. The CDR3 is 15 residues long. Germline CDR1 is MNHEY and CDR2 is SVGAGI. This chain's CDR3 is CASSRQRSSTDTQYF. CDR3 nucleotides: TGTGCCAGCAGCCGTCAGCGGAGCAGCACAGATACGCAGTATTTT.

V and J are TRBV2 and TRBJ1-1; no clear D. Looked up from germline, CDR1 is SNHLY and CDR2 is FYNNEI. V was pared by 6 bases and J by 0 bases, with 8 bases between. The CDR3 has 13 amino acids. CDR3 in DNA: TGTGCCAGCAGGTCAGGATTGAACACTGAAGCTTTCTTT. It translates to CASRSGLNTEAFF.

The rearrangement links TRBV19 to TRBJ2-1, with 10 bases fitting TRBD2. CDR1 LNHDA and CDR2 SQIVND come from the germline V gene (reference sequence). The CDR3 contains 15 residues. With V trimmed by 5 bases and J by 7 bases, 8 bases remained unmatched. The CDR3 is CASSVVAGGENEQFF. CDR3 DNA: TGTGCCAGTAGTGTCGTAGCGGGAGGTGAGAATGAGCAGTTCTTC.

This CDR3 is CASSQPAGSQGNTIYF. The CDR3 DNA follows: TGCGCCAGCAGTCAACCCGCCGGGAGTCAAGGAAACACCATATATTTT. The gene calls are TRBV23-1 and TRBJ1-3; D ambiguous. TRBV23-1 is reported as an ORF; its role is uncertain. The CDR3 spans 16 residues. Deletions cut 2 bases from V and 4 bases from J, with 15 bases between.

The chain couples TRBV5-1 to TRBJ2-1, with a weak D call TRBD2 (7 bases). The germline V gene encodes CDR1 SGHRS and CDR2 YFSETQ. The CDR3 spans 15 residues. Trimming cost V 8 bases and J 7 bases, with 22 bases left between them. The CDR3, as DNA: TGCGCCAGTCACGAGGGGGGAGGGCCCGGAAATGAGCAGTTCTTC. Translated, it gives CASHEGGGPGNEQFF. Complete variable domain (other parts from reference TRBV5-1 and TRBJ2-1): KAGVTQTPRYLIKTRGQQVTLSCSPISGHRSVSWYQQTPGQGLQFLFEYFSETQRNKGNFPGRFSGRQFSNSRSEMNVSTLELGDSALYLCASHEGGGPGNEQFFGPGTRLTVL.

This chain connects TRBV19 to TRBJ2-5; 15 nucleotides align to TRBD2. The CDR3 runs 16 residues. Germline loops: CDR1 LNHDA, CDR2 SQIVND (reference sequence). Trimming at V came to 8 bases and at J to 4 bases, leaving 8 bases not matched to a gene. CDR3 residues: CASRDGTSGRRETQYF. The CDR3 nucleotides read TGTGCCAGTCGTGATGGGACTAGCGGGAGGCGAGAGACCCAGTACTTC.

The chain links TRBV5-6 to TRBJ1-2; D call uncertain. The CDR3 spans 13 residues. Germline V gene lookup returns CDR1 SGHDT and CDR2 YYEEEE. Trimming removed 0 bases at V and 0 bases at J, with 3 bases between. The CDR3 protein is CASSLGANYGYTF. The CDR3 nucleotides read TGTGCCAGCAGCTTGGGGGCTAACTATGGCTACACCTTC.

As to this clone: This CDR3 is also generated by other DNA sequences in the sample. The chain uses TRBV6-1 and TRBJ1-2; D is undetermined. The germline gives CDR1 MNHNS, CDR2 SASEGT. Trimming stripped 3 bases from V and 4 bases from J, with 6 bases between. There are 12 residues in the CDR3. CDR3 region: CASSEGGYGYTF. In DNA, the CDR3 is TGTGCCAGCAGTGAGGGAGGCTATGGCTACACCTTC.

This clone occurred a few times. The J gene is TRBJ1-2, the V gene TRBV5-6; D gene unclear. There are 14 residues in the CDR3. Germline loops: CDR1 SGHDT, CDR2 YYEEEE. The V end lost 0 bases, the J end lost 3 bases, and 9 bases lay between the germline ends. The CDR3 here is CASSLEVGHYGYTF. The DNA for the CDR3 is TGTGCCAGCAGCTTGGAGGTAGGGCACTATGGCTACACCTTC.

The chain links TRBV6-5 to TRBJ1-1, with 7 bases matching TRBD1. The CDR3 covers 15 residues. The V and J ends lost 1 base and 0 bases, in that order; junction bases with no gene match: 2. Germline lookup yields CDR1 MNHEY and CDR2 SVGAGI. The CDR3 nucleotides are TGTGCCAGCAGTTACTTTGGGACAGTGAACACTGAAGCTTTCTTT. This gives the protein CASSYFGTVNTEAFF.

CDR3 DNA sequence: TGTGCCATCAGTGAGTCGACTCTGAGGGAACACCTCTACGAGCAGTACTTC. Its translation is CAISESTLREHLYEQYF. This sequence joins TRBV10-3 and TRBJ2-7; D may be TRBD2 (5 bases). In germline, CDR1 is ENHRY, CDR2 SYGVKD. The CDR3 is 17 residues long. V dropped 0 bases and J dropped 3 bases, with 18 bases sitting between them.

The genes are TRBV4-1 and TRBJ1-2; TRBD1 is a possible D gene (5 bases). Trimming took off 3 bases at V and 4 bases at J, with 18 bases between the two ends. Germline V lookup: CDR1 MGHRA, CDR2 YSYEKL. CDR3 length: 16 amino acids. The CDR3 DNA follows: TGCGCCAGCAGCCACCATCCGGGGGGGGGTGTCTATGGCTACACCTTC. Its translation is CASSHHPGGGVYGYTF.

This chain's CDR3 is CASSFGGELFF. The CDR3 coding sequence is TGTGCCAGCAGCTTCGGCGGGGAGCTGTTTTTT. The rearrangement joins TRBV7-9 to TRBJ2-2; D remains ambiguous. The V and J ends lost 3 bases and 7 bases respectively, with 3 bases between them. The CDR3 consists of 11 residues. Germline V CDR1 and CDR2: SEHNR, FQNEAQ (reference sequence).

V and J are TRBV6-5 and TRBJ1-6; D gene unclear. The V and J ends lost 7 bases and 9 bases respectively, with 19 bases between them. The germline CDR1 and CDR2 sequences are MNHEY and SVGAGI. CDR3 length: 15 residues. CDR3 DNA: TGTGCCAGCACCGAAATCCGGGGTAGAGGTTCACCCCTCCACTTT. It translates to CASTEIRGRGSPLHF.

Comments on this clone: Germline is not matched at one junction end, which may reflect a read error. The gene calls are TRBV4-1 and TRBJ1-2; perhaps TRBD1 as D (6 bases). This CDR3 spans 13 amino acids. Germline V CDR1 and CDR2: MGHRA, YSYEKL. The CDR3 DNA is TGCGCCAGCAGCCAAGATAGGCAGGGGACGGTGGCCTTC. It codes for CASSQDRQGTVAF.

The chain employs TRBV19 and TRBJ1-1; D is uncertain. This CDR3 is 12 amino acids long. V was cut by 8 bases and J by 4 bases, with 11 bases left in between. Per germline, CDR1 LNHDA and CDR2 SQIVND (reference sequence). The CDR3 sequence is CASPPRGTEAFF. As DNA, the CDR3 is TGTGCCAGTCCCCCCCGGGGCACTGAAGCTTTCTTT.

The chain carries TRBV10-3 and TRBJ1-1; possibly TRBD1 for D (5 bases). The CDR3 extends over 13 amino acids. The germline gives CDR1 ENHRY, CDR2 SYGVKD. Trimming stripped 9 bases from V and 4 bases from J, with 15 bases between. This CDR3 is CAMQADGGTEAFF. The CDR3 region has the DNA TGTGCCATGCAAGCGGACGGGGGCACTGAAGCTTTCTTT.

Of note for this clone: The same CDR3 also results from other DNA sequences found in this sample. J is TRBJ1-6 and V is TRBV6-1, with 10 bases that match TRBD1. The CDR3 length is 15 residues. V lost 2 bases and J lost 10; bases outside the gene matches: 5. Germline V gene data show CDR1 as MNHNS and CDR2 as SASEGT. The CDR3 loop reads CASSELGQGRSPLHF. In DNA form, the CDR3 reads TGTGCCAGCAGTGAATTGGGACAGGGGAGATCACCCCTCCACTTT.

This chain uses TRBV6-1 with TRBJ1-5; D remains ambiguous. Trimming removed 3 bases at V and 3 bases at J, with 9 bases between. The CDR3 is made up of 14 amino acids. Germline V gene sequence: CDR1 MNHNS, CDR2 SASEGT. The CDR3 sequence: CASSDLILNQPQHF. The CDR3 DNA sequence: TGTGCCAGCAGTGATTTAATACTCAATCAGCCCCAGCATTTT.

V is TRBV5-1 and J is TRBJ2-1; D call uncertain. The CDR3 is made up of 13 amino acids. Between the trimmed V and J ends, which lost 6 bases and 6 bases, there was a span of 13 bases. Germline CDR1 is SGHRS and CDR2 is YFSETQ. Here the CDR3 reads CASINSRSNEQFF. CDR3 nucleotides: TGCGCCAGCATCAACTCTAGGTCCAATGAGCAGTTCTTC. The entire variable domain, with the rest obtained from reference TRBV5-1 and TRBJ2-1, is as follows: KAGVTQTPRYLIKTRGQQVTLSCSPISGHRSVSWYQQTPGQGLQFLFEYFSETQRNKGNFPGRFSGRQFSNSRSEMNVSTLELGDSALYLCASINSRSNEQFFGPGTRLTVL.

The rearrangement links TRBV5-6 to TRBJ1-2, with D hard to call. The CDR3 is 11 amino acids. V was clipped by 0 bases and J by 7 bases, with 4 bases between them. The V gene's germline CDR1 is SGHDT and CDR2 YYEEEE. DNA of the CDR3: TGTGCCAGCAGCTTGGCCAGTGGCTACACCTTC. Amino acids: CASSLASGYTF.

This clone was seen a single time. V and J are TRBV3-1 (or the pseudogene TRBV3-2) and TRBJ1-5; D is ambiguous. The CDR3 totals 16 residues. The V gene's germline CDR1 is LGHDT and CDR2 YNNKEL (reference sequence). The V end was cut by 0 bases, the J end by 1 base, with 10 bases between. CDR3 bases: TGTGCCAGCAGCCAAGATCCCGGGGAAAGCAATCAGCCCCAGCATTTT. Encoded protein: CASSQDPGESNQPQHF.

The chain is built from TRBV27 and TRBJ1-4, with a tentative D call TRBD1 (5 bases). Per the germline V gene, CDR1 is MNHEY and CDR2 is SMNVEV (reference sequence). The V end was cut by 0 bases, the J end by 2 bases, with 10 bases between. The CDR3 sequence is 16 residues long. CDR3 sequence: CASSLSGVATNEKLFF. The CDR3 DNA sequence: TGTGCCAGCAGTTTATCAGGGGTAGCGACTAATGAAAAACTGTTTTTT.